Listed below are T cell receptor beta chains from one sample, sequenced in a study of human T cells and chemical hapten exposure. One entry per CDR3 protein, called by TCRdb with MiXCR from the 5' RACE reads. The data show approximately 140,000 distinct CDR3 sequences, roughly 4% seen once. The receptors come from a female donor in good health. CDR3s include the opening cysteine and the closing phenylalanine or tryptophan. Each record gives: D gene, V gene, clone size, J gene, CDR3 protein, CDR3 DNA. D genes are given only for firm matches. The listing skips clone size in some rows; elsewhere it reads once, few, many or a size class.

d_call: -; v_call: TRBV29-1; clone_size: -; j_call: TRBJ2-3; cdr3_aa: CSVGPLTDTQYF; cdr3_nt: TGCAGCGTTGGACCACTCACAGATACGCAGTATTTT
d_call: -; v_call: TRBV25-1; clone_size: many; j_call: TRBJ1-2; cdr3_aa: CASSGVSRGENKISNYGYTF; cdr3_nt: TGTGCCAGCAGTGGCGTTTCTCGCGGGGAGAACAAAATATCTAACTATGGCTACACCTTC
d_call: TRBD1; v_call: TRBV20-1; clone_size: many; j_call: TRBJ1-5; cdr3_aa: CSARVRGQGSWGNQPQHF; cdr3_nt: TGCAGTGCTAGAGTTCGGGGACAGGGAAGTTGGGGCAATCAGCCCCAGCATTTT
d_call: -; v_call: TRBV6-2/TRBV6-3; clone_size: many; j_call: TRBJ2-3; cdr3_aa: CASTPPGGDTQYF; cdr3_nt: TGTGCCAGCACTCCCCCCGGGGGAGATACGCAGTATTTT
d_call: -; v_call: TRBV5-1; clone_size: few; j_call: TRBJ2-7; cdr3_aa: CASSHDWDRVSVYEQYF; cdr3_nt: TGCGCCAGCAGCCATGACTGGGATAGGGTTTCGGTCTACGAGCAGTACTTC
d_call: -; v_call: TRBV18; clone_size: many; j_call: TRBJ2-3; cdr3_aa: CASSPIKVGGPDTQYF; cdr3_nt: TGTGCCAGCTCACCAATTAAAGTAGGGGGGCCAGATACGCAGTATTTT
d_call: -; v_call: TRBV18; clone_size: many; j_call: TRBJ2-1; cdr3_aa: CASSPPGGGYNEQFF; cdr3_nt: TGTGCCAGCTCACCGCCAGGGGGAGGGTACAATGAGCAGTTCTTC
d_call: -; v_call: TRBV5-4; clone_size: many; j_call: TRBJ2-6; cdr3_aa: CASSPGQGGSGANVLTF; cdr3_nt: TGTGCCAGCAGCCCTGGGCAGGGAGGCTCTGGGGCCAACGTCCTGACTTTC
d_call: -; v_call: TRBV24-1; clone_size: many; j_call: TRBJ2-5; cdr3_aa: CATSESGAETQYF; cdr3_nt: TGTGCCACCAGTGAATCAGGGGCTGAGACCCAGTACTTC
d_call: TRBD1; v_call: TRBV12-3/TRBV12-4; clone_size: many; j_call: TRBJ2-7; cdr3_aa: CASSYRDRDHEQYF; cdr3_nt: TGTGCCAGCAGTTACCGGGACAGGGACCACGAGCAGTACTTC
d_call: -; v_call: TRBV25-1; clone_size: many; j_call: TRBJ2-1; cdr3_aa: CASRAGPNEQFF; cdr3_nt: TGTGCCAGCAGGGCAGGGCCTAATGAGCAGTTCTTC
d_call: -; v_call: TRBV12-3/TRBV12-4; clone_size: many; j_call: TRBJ2-7; cdr3_aa: CASSFINEQYF; cdr3_nt: TGTGCCAGCAGTTTTATCAACGAGCAGTACTTC
d_call: TRBD1; v_call: TRBV12-3/TRBV12-4; clone_size: many; j_call: TRBJ2-7; cdr3_aa: CASSATGPSYEQYF; cdr3_nt: TGTGCCAGCAGTGCGACAGGGCCCTCCTACGAGCAGTACTTC
d_call: TRBD1; v_call: TRBV12-3/TRBV12-4; clone_size: many; j_call: TRBJ2-1; cdr3_aa: CASTKNRQGENEQFF; cdr3_nt: TGTGCCAGCACCAAAAACAGACAGGGGGAGAATGAGCAGTTCTTC
d_call: -; v_call: TRBV11-3; clone_size: many; j_call: TRBJ2-7; cdr3_aa: CASSLSGAGAYEQYF; cdr3_nt: TGTGCCAGCAGCTTATCGGGAGCAGGCGCCTACGAGCAGTACTTC
d_call: TRBD2; v_call: TRBV20-1; clone_size: many; j_call: TRBJ2-1; cdr3_aa: CSARTGGSYNEQFF; cdr3_nt: TGCAGTGCTAGGACGGGGGGGTCGTACAATGAGCAGTTCTTC
d_call: -; v_call: TRBV9; clone_size: many; j_call: TRBJ2-3; cdr3_aa: CASSVEARDTQYF; cdr3_nt: TGTGCCAGCAGCGTAGAGGCACGGGATACGCAGTATTTT
d_call: -; v_call: TRBV29-1; clone_size: many; j_call: TRBJ2-1; cdr3_aa: CSVEGEKVSSYNEQFF; cdr3_nt: TGCAGCGTTGAAGGCGAGAAAGTAAGCTCCTACAATGAGCAGTTCTTC
d_call: -; v_call: TRBV6-2/TRBV6-3; clone_size: many; j_call: TRBJ2-1; cdr3_aa: CASSGLLVQFF; cdr3_nt: TGTGCCAGCAGCGGACTATTGGTGCAGTTCTTC
d_call: -; v_call: TRBV7-9; clone_size: few; j_call: TRBJ2-7; cdr3_aa: CASSSGEGTDHEQYF; cdr3_nt: TGTGCCAGCAGCTCGGGGGAGGGGACAGACCACGAGCAGTACTTC
d_call: -; v_call: TRBV2; clone_size: many; j_call: TRBJ1-1; cdr3_aa: CASSVWGQGTEAFF; cdr3_nt: TGTGCCAGCAGTGTTTGGGGGCAGGGCACTGAAGCTTTCTTT
d_call: TRBD1; v_call: TRBV25-1; clone_size: many; j_call: TRBJ1-1; cdr3_aa: CASSDTTGFLYTEAFF; cdr3_nt: TGTGCCAGCAGTGACACGACAGGGTTTCTTTACACTGAAGCTTTCTTT
d_call: TRBD2; v_call: TRBV12-3/TRBV12-4; clone_size: many; j_call: TRBJ2-7; cdr3_aa: CASSNSGGGSYEQYF; cdr3_nt: TGTGCCAGCAGCAATAGCGGGGGCGGTTCCTACGAGCAGTACTTC
d_call: -; v_call: TRBV29-1; clone_size: many; j_call: TRBJ1-1; cdr3_aa: CSVEQGLGTEAFF; cdr3_nt: TGCAGCGTTGAGCAGGGGTTGGGCACTGAAGCTTTCTTT
d_call: -; v_call: TRBV15; clone_size: many; j_call: TRBJ2-3; cdr3_aa: CATSTRGLDTQYF; cdr3_nt: TGTGCCACCAGCACCCGAGGGTTAGATACGCAGTATTTT
d_call: -; v_call: TRBV29-1; clone_size: few; j_call: TRBJ1-4; cdr3_aa: CSVGGGADEKLFF; cdr3_nt: TGCAGCGTTGGGGGGGGCGCGGATGAAAAACTGTTTTTT
d_call: -; v_call: TRBV4-3; clone_size: many; j_call: TRBJ2-3; cdr3_aa: CASSPLGGHQDTQYF; cdr3_nt: TGCGCCAGCAGCCCCCTCGGAGGGCATCAAGATACGCAGTATTTT
d_call: -; v_call: TRBV11-2; clone_size: -; j_call: TRBJ1-6; cdr3_aa: CASSLRGDAPLHF; cdr3_nt: TGTGCCAGCAGCTTAAGGGGGGATGCACCCCTCCACTTT